This entry describes one TCR beta chain. Antigen unknown. Profiling relied on immunoSEQ multiplex PCR, and the TCRdb table lists in-frame clones only, not all of them. The table has roughly 2,000,000 clones, roughly 94% seen once. This specimen belongs to a study of shared clonotypes between healthy human individuals. Study overall: A donor's plate count was three for CD4 naive and three for CD4 memory; CD8 naive had two and CD8 memory one. Findings and caveats of the study: Researchers found naive subsets generally carried larger estimated richness than memory subsets. Shared across a handful of donors were approximately 5% of the naive CD4 clonotypes. It was the non-shared clonotypes that had lower generation probabilities than clonotypes shared by all four donors.

Germline values: CDR1 SGHDT, CDR2 YYEEEE. The length of the CDR3 is 13 residues. The V end lost 1 base, the J end lost 3 bases, and 8 bases lay between the germline ends. Naive CD8 populations comprised CD45RO-negative cells positively selected for CCR7, excluding terminally differentiated effector memory CD45RA+ cells. The gene calls are TRBV5-6 and TRBJ2-7; D unclear. The sample was naive CD8+ T cells sorted from blood. This sequence was found in a man aged 18 to 30 in good health. CDR3 amino acids: CASSLLQDYEQYF. CDR3 DNA sequence: TGTGCCAGCAGCTTGTTACAAGACTACGAGCAGTACTTC.